This TCR beta chain was identified in a study of OX40 agonist ivuxolimab in advanced cancers. Turning to the study itself: The patients' treatment was ivuxolimab, an agonistic anti-OX40 (CD134) antibody. At 0.01 to 10 mg/kg, ivuxolimab was administered intravenously to patients every 2 weeks. Earlier anti-PD-1, anti-PD-L1 or anti-CTLA-4 therapy was permitted; 30% to 50% had received some.

The CDR3 covers 13 residues. Overall study results and limits: Researchers did not determine the expanded peripheral T cells' antigen specificity.

The protocol was immunoSEQ multiplex PCR, while the TCRdb copy is restricted to in-frame clones and leaves out a portion. Among approximately 74,000 clones listed, around 90% were seen once. For this clone: The antigen remains unidentified.

This sequence was found in an adult with an advanced solid tumor such as melanoma, head and neck, liver or kidney cancer. This chain joins TRBV21-1 and TRBJ2-1; the tabulated D call, TRBD2, remains unverified against the DNA. TRBV21-1 is marked as a pseudogene. Sequencing used CD4+ or CD8+ T cells sorted from blood, obtained in a trial of the OX40 agonist ivuxolimab. CDR3 sequence reads: CARRDNREGGGFF. The CDR3, as DNA: TGTGCCCGCCGGGACAATCGGGAGGGAGGTGGGTTCTTC.